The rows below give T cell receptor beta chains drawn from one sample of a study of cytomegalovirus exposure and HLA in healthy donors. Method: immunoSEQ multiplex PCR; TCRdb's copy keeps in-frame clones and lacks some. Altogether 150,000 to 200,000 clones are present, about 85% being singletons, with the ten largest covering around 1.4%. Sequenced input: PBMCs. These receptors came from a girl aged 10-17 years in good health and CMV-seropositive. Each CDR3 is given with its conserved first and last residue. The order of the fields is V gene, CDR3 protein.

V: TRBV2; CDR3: CASSEGYSDYGYTF
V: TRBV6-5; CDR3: CASSRGDSGNTIYF
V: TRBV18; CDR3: CASSNHDGALGDGYTF
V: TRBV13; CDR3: CASSSHARLAGGQTQYF
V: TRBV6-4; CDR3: CASSDSRERNIQYF
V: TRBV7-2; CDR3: CASSLGGQYYGYTF
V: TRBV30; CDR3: CAWAERRAFF
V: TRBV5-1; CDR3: CASRRTGFDEKLFF
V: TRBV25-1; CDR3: CASSESVYNEQFF
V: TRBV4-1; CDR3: CASRKSATSRIQYLTGTDTQYF
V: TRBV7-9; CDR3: CASSLEGREEDEQFF
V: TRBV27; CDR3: CASSWRYTDTQYF
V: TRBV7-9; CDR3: CASSLETRSEAFF
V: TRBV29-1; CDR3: CSVDSGGGTDTQYF
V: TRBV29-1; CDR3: CSGADSSYNEQFF
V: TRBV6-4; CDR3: CASSPPLAGGNYEQYF
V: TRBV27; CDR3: CASRNTWTGWGEKLFF
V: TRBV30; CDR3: CAWGFARNTEAFF
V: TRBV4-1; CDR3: CASSQDWAVSYEQYF
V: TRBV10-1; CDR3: CASSDFFAGWVGNQPQHF
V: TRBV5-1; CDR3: CASSLEGENTEAFF
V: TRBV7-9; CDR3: CASSFRGRPALGYGYTF
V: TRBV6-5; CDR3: CASSYLGLHTDTQYF
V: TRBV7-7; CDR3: CASSSLAGGPYNEQFF
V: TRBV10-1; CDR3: CASSESGSGDEQYF
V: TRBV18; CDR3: CASSPAGGFYEQYF
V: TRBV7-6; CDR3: CASSSYWGAGEAFF
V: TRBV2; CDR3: CASSEAMGMQGRKKNQPQHF
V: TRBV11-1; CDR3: CASSFRGQSDYGYTF